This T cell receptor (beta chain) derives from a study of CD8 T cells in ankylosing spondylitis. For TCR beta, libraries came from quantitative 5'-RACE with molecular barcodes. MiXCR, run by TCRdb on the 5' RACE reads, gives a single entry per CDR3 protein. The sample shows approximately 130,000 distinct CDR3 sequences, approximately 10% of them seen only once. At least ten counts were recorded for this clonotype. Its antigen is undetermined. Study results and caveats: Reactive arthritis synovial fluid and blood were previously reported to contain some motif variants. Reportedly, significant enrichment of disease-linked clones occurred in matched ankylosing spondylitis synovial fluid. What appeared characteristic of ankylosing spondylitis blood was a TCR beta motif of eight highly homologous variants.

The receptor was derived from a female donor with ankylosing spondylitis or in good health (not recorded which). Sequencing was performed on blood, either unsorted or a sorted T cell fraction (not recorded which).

This CDR3 is CASSSRGGTDTQYF. The CDR3 DNA reads as TGTGCCAGCAGCTCTCGTGGGGGCACAGATACGCAGTATTTT. The chain combines TRBV12-3 or TRBV12-4 with TRBJ2-3; no definite D call. CDR3 length: 14 amino acids. Trimming shortened V by 6 bases and J by 1 base, and 11 bases separated the two germline ends.